A single T cell receptor (beta chain) is shown here with its context. What it binds is unknown. With 60 Vbeta and 13 Jbeta primers, the PCR was carried out. Clones were sequenced by immunoSEQ multiplex PCR, and TCRdb holds only the in-frame ones, with some missing. The sample lists 150,000 to 200,000 clones; roughly 80% were seen once. This entry belongs to a study of cytomegalovirus exposure and HLA in healthy donors. Study-level information: For the approximately 390 genotyped donors, more than 80% fell within the Caucasian-associated ancestry cluster.

General study results and limits: Most TCR sequences were rare, but some public TCRs occurred in many donors. CMV serostatus stood as the only immune exposure information on hand.

CDR1 is SGHVS, CDR2 FNYEAQ, per germline. This CDR3 is 15 amino acids long. V dropped 2 bases and J dropped 0 bases, with 8 bases sitting between them. Material for sequencing was PBMCs. The source is a man aged 40-55 years in good health and CMV-seropositive. This chain connects TRBV7-6 to TRBJ2-1; D is undetermined. In nucleotides, the CDR3 is TGTGCCAGCAGCTTAACGGAGAGCTCCTACAATGAGCAGTTCTTC. The encoded protein is CASSLTESSYNEQFF.